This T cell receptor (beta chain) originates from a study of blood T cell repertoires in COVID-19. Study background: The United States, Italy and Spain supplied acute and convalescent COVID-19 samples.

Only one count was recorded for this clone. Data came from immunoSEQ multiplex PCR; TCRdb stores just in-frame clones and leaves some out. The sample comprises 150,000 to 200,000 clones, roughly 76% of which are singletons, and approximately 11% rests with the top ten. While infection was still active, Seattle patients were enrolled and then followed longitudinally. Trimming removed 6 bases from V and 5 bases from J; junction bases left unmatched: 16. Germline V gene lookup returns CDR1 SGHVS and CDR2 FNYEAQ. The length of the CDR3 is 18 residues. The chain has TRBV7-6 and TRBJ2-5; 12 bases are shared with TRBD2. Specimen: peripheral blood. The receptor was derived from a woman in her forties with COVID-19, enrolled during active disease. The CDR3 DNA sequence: TGTGCCAGCAGGGCGCTAGCGGGAGGGCCCGGGACGGGGGAGACCCAGTACTTC. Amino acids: CASRALAGGPGTGETQYF.